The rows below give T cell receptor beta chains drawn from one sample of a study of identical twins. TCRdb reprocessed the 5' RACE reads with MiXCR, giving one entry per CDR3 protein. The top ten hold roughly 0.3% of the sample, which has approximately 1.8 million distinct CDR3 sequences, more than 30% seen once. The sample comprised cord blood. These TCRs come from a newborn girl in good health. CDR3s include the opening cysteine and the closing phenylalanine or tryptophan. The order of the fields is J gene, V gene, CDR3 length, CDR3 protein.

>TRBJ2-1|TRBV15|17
CATSRDILLAGPNEQFF
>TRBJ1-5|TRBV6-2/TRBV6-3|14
CASSQTGDDQPQHF
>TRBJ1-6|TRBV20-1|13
CSAARDGDSPLHF
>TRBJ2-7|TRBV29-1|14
CSVAAGTGDYEQYF
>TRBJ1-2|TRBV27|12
CAPKKANYGYTF
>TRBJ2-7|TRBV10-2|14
CASSESGGNYEQYF
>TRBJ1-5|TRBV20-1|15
CSAGLQGRGNQPQHF
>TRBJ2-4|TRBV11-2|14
CASSQLINKNIQYF
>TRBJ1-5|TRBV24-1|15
CATSERDREGQPQHF
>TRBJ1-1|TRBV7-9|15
CASSFPGQGDTEAFF
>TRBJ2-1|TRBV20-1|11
CSAPSFGEQFF
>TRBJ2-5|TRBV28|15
CASSLPGTQEETQYF
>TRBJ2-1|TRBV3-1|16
CASSQKLAGSYNEQFF
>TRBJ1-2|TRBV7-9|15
CASSFPGPSNYGYTF
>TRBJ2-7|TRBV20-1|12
CSARALRIEQYF
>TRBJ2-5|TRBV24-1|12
CATSGPQRTQYF
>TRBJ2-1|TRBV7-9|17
CASTIIGRTTVYNEQFF
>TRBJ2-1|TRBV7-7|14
CASSPYSPAETQFF
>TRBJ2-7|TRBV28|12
CASRQLFYEQYF
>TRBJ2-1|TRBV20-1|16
CSARDEARGPYNEQFF